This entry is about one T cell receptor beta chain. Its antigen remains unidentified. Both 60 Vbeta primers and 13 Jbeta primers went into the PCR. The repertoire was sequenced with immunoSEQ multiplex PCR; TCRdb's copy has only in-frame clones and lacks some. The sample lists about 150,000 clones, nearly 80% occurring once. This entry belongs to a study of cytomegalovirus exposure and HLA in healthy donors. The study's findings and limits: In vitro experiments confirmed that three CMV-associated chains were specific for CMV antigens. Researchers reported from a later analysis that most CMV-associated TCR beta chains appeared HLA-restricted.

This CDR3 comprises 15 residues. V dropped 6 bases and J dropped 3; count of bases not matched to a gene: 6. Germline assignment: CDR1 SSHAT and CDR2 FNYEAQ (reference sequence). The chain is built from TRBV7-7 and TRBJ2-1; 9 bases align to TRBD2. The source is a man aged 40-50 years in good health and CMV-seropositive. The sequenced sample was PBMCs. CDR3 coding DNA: TGTGCCAGCAGTCTGACTAGCGGAGTCTACAATGAGCAGTTCTTC. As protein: CASSLTSGVYNEQFF.